The present T cell receptor (beta chain) was sequenced within a study of CD8 T cells in ankylosing spondylitis. Trimming shortened V by 1 base and J by 0 bases, and 18 bases separated the two germline ends. From germline, CDR1 is MRHNA and CDR2 SNTAGT. This CDR3 spans 18 amino acids. Making the TCR beta libraries involved quantitative 5'-RACE with molecular barcodes. TCRdb used MiXCR to reprocess the 5' RACE reads, holding one entry per CDR3 protein. The sample records about 240,000 distinct CDR3 sequences, around a tenth being singletons. Overall study results and limits: Clones linked with disease were CD8+ and fairly uncommon in the peripheral blood. The study looked at matched synovial fluid samples from ankylosing spondylitis patients. Disease-linked clones were reported to be significantly enriched there. Ankylosing spondylitis blood appeared to carry a characteristic TCR beta motif of roughly 8 highly homologous variants.

Many counts were recorded for this clonotype. As yet, its antigen is unknown. The gene calls are TRBV6-4 and TRBJ1-2; D gene uncertain. Sequencing was performed on blood, either unsorted or a sorted T cell fraction (not recorded which). The clonotype was recovered from a male donor with ankylosing spondylitis or in good health (not recorded which). For the CDR3, the DNA is TGTGCCAGCAGTGACTTCCACTACCTCTCGGGGTCTAACTATGGCTACACCTTC. This translates into CASSDFHYLSGSNYGYTF.